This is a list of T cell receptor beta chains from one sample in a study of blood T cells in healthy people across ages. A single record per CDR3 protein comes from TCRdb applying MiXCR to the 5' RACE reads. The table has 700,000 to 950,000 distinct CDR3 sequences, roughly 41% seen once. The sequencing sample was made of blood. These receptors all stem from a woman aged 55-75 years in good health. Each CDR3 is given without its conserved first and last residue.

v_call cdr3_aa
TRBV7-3 ASSLGTSGREETQY
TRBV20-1 SASPIAGRLYSYNEQF
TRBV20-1 SASLALDTGELF
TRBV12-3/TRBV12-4 ASSPDTGGAAGQPQH
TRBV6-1 ASSDDVGGSYNEQF
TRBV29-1 SVGTGYNGYT
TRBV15 ATSRDRGEMDTQY
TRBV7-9 ASSLGTAYYGYT
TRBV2 ASSVQSGANVLT
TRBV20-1 SAARRSSYEQY
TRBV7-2 ASSLGPAGEQETQF
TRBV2 ASTKTGAYYEQY
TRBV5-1 ASSPPAPAGVKNIQY
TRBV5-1 ASSPGGSGSNIQY
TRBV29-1 SVRTASTDTQY
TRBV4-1 ASSQDLRQGKPQH
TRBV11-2 ASSFGLAGGPYETQY
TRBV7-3 ASRARDRAYEQY
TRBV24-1 ATGQGGNEQF
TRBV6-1 AFTEGTSYEQY
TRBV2 ASRDRDYGYT
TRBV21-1 ASWDRGWDTQY
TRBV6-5 ASSYSGAISYEQY
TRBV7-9 ASSLGGLASGYT
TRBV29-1 SARTGGSEKPF
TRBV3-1 ASSHQGNSYNEQF
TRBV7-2 ASSLNLGEETQY
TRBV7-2 ASSLEGWYEQY
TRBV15 ATWDSSYNEQF
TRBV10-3 AIISGTAQETQY
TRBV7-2 ASSSTSGKGNEQY
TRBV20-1 SATRQGIRETQY
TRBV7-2 ASGSGLAETQY
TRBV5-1 ATSDRTSTDTQY
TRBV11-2 ASSLDSMADTQY
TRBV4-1 ASSQETGGRTDTQY
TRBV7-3 ASSLLAGKQETQY
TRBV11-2 ASSLDRGLTNEKLF
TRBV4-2 ASSQGTQGVAPQH
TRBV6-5 ASSYRQDTDTQY
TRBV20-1 SARDARAFSEQF
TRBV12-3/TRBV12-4 ARRTGSNQPQH
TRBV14 ASSQLTAASLIGGPSEQY
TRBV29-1 SVDVGWRSNEQF
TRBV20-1 SAPDRSSYNEQF
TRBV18 ASLGTGELF
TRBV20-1 SARTTSGITDTQY
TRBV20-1 SANRDSDNQPQH
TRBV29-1 SAGGNAYEQY
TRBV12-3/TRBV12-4 ASSFEGMGTEAF
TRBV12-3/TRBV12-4 ASSLARRPESSTDTQY
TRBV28 ASSGTVSYGYT
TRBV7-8 ASRPTGTLPGYNSPLH